This TCR beta chain was observed in a study of CD8 T cells in Susac syndrome. The V end was cut by 6 bases, the J end by 5 bases, with 16 bases between. Germline-derived CDR1 and CDR2 are MNHEY and SMNVEV (reference sequence). There are 14 residues in the CDR3. Reverse transcription of roughly 0.5 to 1 ug RNA used random hexamers. It was immunoSEQ multiplex PCR that amplified TCR beta CDR3 across 54 Vbeta and 13 Jbeta. TCRdb processed the immunoSEQ multiplex PCR reads anew with MiXCR; each CDR3 protein has one entry. The sample has 150,000 to 200,000 distinct CDR3 sequences; 85% to 95% are singletons. TEMRA cells underwent FACS enrichment and CD8+ and CD4+ T cells underwent negative isolation.

The clonotype comes from a human donor with multiple sclerosis. V is TRBV27 and J is TRBJ1-1; D not resolved. Specimen: CD8+ T cells from PBMCs. The CDR3: CASRSPGVGTEAFF. The CDR3 DNA reads TGTGCCAGCAGGTCCCCGGGTGTGGGAACTGAAGCTTTCTTT.